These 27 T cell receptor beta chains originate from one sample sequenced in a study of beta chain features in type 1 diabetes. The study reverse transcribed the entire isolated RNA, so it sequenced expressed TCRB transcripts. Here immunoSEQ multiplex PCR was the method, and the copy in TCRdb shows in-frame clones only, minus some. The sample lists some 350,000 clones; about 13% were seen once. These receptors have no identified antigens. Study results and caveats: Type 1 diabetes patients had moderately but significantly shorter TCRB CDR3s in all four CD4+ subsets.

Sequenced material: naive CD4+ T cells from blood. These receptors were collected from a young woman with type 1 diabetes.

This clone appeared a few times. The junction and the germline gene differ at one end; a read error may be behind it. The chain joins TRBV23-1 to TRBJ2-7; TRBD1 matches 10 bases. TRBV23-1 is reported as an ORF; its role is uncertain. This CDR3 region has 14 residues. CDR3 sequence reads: CASSRNRTPTGGDF. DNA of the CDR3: TGCGCCAGCAGTCGCAATCGGACCCCGACAGGGGGCGACTTC.

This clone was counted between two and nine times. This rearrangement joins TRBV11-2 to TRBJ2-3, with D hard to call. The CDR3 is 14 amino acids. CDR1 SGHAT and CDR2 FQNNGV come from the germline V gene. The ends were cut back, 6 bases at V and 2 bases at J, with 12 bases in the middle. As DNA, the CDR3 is TGTGCCAGCAGTATGGAGACTCACACAGATACGCAGTATTTT. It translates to CASSMETHTDTQYF. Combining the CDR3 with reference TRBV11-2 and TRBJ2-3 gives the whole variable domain EAGVAQSPRYKIIEKRQSVAFWCNPISGHATLYWYQQILGQGPKLLIQFQNNGVVDDSQLPKDRFSAERLKGVDSTLKIQPAKLEDSAVYLCASSMETHTDTQYFGPGTRLTVL.

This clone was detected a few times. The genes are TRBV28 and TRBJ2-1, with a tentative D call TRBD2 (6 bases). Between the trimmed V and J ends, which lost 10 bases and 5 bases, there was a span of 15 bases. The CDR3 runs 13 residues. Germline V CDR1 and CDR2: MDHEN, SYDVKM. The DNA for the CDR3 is TGTGCCACGACCTCTAGCGTTGACAATGAGCAGTTCTTC. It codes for CATTSSVDNEQFF.

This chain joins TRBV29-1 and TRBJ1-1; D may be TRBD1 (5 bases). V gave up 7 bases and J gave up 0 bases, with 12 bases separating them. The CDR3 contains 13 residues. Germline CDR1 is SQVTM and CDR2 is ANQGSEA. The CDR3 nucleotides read TGCAGCGGCCAGGGCGCCTTGAACACTGAAGCTTTCTTT. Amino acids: CSGQGALNTEAFF. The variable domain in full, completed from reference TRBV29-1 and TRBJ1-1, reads SAVISQKPSRDICQRGTSLTIQCQVDSQVTMMFWYRQQPGQSLTLIATANQGSEATYESGFVIDKFPISRPNLTFSTLTVSNMSPEDSSIYLCSGQGALNTEAFFGQGTRLTVV.

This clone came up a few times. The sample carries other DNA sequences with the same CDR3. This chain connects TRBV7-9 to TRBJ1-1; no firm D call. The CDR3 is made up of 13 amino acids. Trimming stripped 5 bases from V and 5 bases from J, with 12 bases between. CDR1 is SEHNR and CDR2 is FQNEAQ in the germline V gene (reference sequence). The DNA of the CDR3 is TGTGCCAGCAGCCGCGACCGGGGAACTGAAGCTTTCTTT. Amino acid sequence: CASSRDRGTEAFF.

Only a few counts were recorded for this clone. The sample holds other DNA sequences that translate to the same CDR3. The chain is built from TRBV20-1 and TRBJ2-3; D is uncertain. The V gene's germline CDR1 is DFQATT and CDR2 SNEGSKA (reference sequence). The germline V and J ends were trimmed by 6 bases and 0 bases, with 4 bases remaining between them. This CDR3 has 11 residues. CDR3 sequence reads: CSAGSTDTQYF. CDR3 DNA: TGCAGTGCCGGGAGCACAGATACGCAGTATTTT.

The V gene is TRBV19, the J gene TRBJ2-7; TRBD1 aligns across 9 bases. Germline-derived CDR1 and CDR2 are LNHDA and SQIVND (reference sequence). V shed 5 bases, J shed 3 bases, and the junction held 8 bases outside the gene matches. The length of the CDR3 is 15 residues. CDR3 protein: CASSSQGTGIYEQYF. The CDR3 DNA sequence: TGTGCCAGTAGTTCCCAAGGGACAGGGATCTACGAGCAGTACTTC.

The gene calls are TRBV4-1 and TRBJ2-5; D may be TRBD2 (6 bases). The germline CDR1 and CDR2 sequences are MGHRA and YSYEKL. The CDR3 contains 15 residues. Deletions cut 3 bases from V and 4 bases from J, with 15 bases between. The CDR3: CASSQRGSGLETQYF. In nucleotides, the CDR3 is TGCGCCAGCAGCCAGAGGGGCAGCGGGTTAGAGACCCAGTACTTC.

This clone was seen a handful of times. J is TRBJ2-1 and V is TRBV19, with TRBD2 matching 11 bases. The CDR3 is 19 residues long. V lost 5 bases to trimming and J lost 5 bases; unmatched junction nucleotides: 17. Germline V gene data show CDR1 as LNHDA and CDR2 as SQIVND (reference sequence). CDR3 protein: CASSRLQKTSGISNNEQFF. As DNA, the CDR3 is TGTGCCAGTAGTCGCTTACAAAAGACTAGCGGGATTTCGAACAATGAGCAGTTCTTC.

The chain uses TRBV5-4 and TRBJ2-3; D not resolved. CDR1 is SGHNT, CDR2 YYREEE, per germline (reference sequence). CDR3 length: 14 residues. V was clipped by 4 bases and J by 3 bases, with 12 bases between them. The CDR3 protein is CASSPDSGTDTQYF. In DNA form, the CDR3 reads TGTGCCAGCAGCCCCGACTCTGGGACAGATACGCAGTATTTT. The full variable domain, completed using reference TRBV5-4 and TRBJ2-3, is ETGVTQSPTHLIKTRGQQVTLRCSSQSGHNTVSWYQQALGQGPQFIFQYYREEENGRGNFPPRFSGLQFPNYSSELNVNALELDDSALYLCASSPDSGTDTQYFGPGTRLTVL.

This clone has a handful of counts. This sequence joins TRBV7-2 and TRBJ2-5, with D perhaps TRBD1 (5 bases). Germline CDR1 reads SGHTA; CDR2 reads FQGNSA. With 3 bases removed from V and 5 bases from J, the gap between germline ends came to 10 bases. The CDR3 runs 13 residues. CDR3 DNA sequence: TGTGCCAGCAGCTTTCAGGGTTGGGAGACCCAGTACTTC. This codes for CASSFQGWETQYF.

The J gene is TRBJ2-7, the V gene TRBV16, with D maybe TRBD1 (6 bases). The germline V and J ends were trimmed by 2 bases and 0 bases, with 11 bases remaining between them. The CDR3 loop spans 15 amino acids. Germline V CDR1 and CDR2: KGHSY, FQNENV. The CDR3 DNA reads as TGTGCCAGCAGCCAAAAGACAGGCCGCTCCTACGAGCAGTACTTC. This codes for CASSQKTGRSYEQYF.

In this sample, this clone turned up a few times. This CDR3 reads CSVKGQGPKLFF. DNA for the CDR3: TGCAGCGTTAAGGGACAGGGGCCCAAACTGTTTTTT. V is TRBV29-1 and J is TRBJ1-4; 10 bases line up with TRBD1. J was trimmed by 11 bases and V by 5 bases; bases with no gene match: 5. Germline V gene lookup returns CDR1 SQVTM and CDR2 ANQGSEA. The CDR3 has 12 residues. The variable domain in full, with the rest retrieved from reference TRBV29-1 and TRBJ1-4, is SAVISQKPSRDICQRGTSLTIQCQVDSQVTMMFWYRQQPGQSLTLIATANQGSEATYESGFVIDKFPISRPNLTFSTLTVSNMSPEDSSIYLCSVKGQGPKLFFGSGTQLSVL.

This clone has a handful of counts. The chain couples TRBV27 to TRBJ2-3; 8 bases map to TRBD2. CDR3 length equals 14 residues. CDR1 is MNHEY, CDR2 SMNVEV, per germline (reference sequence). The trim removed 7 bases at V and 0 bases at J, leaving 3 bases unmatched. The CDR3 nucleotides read TGTGCCAGCAAAGCGGGGGCTAGCACAGATACGCAGTATTTT. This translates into CASKAGASTDTQYF.

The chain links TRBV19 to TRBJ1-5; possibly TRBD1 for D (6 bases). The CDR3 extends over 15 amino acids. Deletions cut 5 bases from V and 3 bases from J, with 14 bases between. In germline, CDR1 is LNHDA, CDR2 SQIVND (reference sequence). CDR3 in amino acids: CASSVSDSLNQPQHF. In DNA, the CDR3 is TGTGCCAGTAGTGTCTCGGACAGCCTCAATCAGCCCCAGCATTTT.

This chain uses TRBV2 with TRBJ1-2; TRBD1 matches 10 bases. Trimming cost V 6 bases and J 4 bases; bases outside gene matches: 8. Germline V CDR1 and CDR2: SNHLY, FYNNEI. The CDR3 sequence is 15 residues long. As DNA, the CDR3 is TGTGCCAGCAGGGTTGGACAGGGGGGACTCTATGGCTACACCTTC. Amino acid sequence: CASRVGQGGLYGYTF. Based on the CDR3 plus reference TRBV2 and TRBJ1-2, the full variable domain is EPEVTQTPSHQVTQMGQEVILRCVPISNHLYFYWYRQILGQKVEFLVSFYNNEISEKSEIFDDQFSVERPDGSNFTLKIRSTKLEDSAMYFCASRVGQGGLYGYTFGSGTRLTVV.

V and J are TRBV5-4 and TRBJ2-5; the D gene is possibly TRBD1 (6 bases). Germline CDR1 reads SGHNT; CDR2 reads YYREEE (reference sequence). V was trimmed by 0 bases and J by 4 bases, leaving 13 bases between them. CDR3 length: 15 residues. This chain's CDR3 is CASSLAGTGSETQYF. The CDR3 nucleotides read TGTGCCAGCAGCTTGGCCGGAACAGGGTCAGAGACCCAGTACTTC.

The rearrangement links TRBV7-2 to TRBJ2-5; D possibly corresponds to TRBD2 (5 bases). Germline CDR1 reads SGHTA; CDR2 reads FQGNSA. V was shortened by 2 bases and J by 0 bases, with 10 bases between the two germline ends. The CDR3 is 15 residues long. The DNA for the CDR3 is TGTGCCAGCAGCTTATTTCGCGGGTACCAAGAGACCCAGTACTTC. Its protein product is CASSLFRGYQETQYF.

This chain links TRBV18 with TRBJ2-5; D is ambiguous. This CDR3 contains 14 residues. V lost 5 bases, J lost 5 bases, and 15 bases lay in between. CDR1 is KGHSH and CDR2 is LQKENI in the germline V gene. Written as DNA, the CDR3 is TGTGCCAGCTCATCCTCACGAGTTTGGGAGACCCAGTACTTC. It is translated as CASSSSRVWETQYF.

CDR3 amino acids: CASSPRGSQPQHF. Here the CDR3 DNA reads TGCGCCAGCAGCCCCAGGGGGTCCCAGCCCCAGCATTTT. The chain carries TRBV5-1 and TRBJ1-5; 7 nucleotides line up with TRBD1. V lost 4 bases and J lost 7; bases outside the gene matches: 5. The CDR3 spans 13 residues. The germline gives CDR1 SGHRS, CDR2 YFSETQ.

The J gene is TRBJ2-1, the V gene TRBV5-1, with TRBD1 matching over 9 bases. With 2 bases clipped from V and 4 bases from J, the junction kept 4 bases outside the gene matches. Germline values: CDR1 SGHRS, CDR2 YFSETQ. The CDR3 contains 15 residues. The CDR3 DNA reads TGCGCCAGCAGCTTAGGACAGGGGACGTACAATGAGCAGTTCTTC. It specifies CASSLGQGTYNEQFF.

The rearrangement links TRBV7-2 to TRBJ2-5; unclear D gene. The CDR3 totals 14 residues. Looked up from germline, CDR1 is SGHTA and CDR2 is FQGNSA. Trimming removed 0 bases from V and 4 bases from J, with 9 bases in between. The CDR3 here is CASSLAGYLETQYF. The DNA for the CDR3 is TGTGCCAGCAGCTTAGCGGGCTACCTAGAGACCCAGTACTTC.

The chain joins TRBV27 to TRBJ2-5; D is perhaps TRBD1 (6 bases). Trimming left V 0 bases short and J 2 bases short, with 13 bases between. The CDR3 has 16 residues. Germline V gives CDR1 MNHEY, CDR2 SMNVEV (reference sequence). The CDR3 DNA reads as TGTGCCAGCAGTTTATCGGACAGACCTACTCAAGAGACCCAGTACTTC. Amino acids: CASSLSDRPTQETQYF.

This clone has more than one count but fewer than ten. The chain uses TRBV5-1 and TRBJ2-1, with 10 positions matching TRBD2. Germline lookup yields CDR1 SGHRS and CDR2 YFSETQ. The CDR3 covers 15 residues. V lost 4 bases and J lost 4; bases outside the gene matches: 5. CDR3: CASSPSGSRYNEQFF. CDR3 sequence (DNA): TGCGCCAGCAGCCCTAGCGGGAGCCGATACAATGAGCAGTTCTTC.

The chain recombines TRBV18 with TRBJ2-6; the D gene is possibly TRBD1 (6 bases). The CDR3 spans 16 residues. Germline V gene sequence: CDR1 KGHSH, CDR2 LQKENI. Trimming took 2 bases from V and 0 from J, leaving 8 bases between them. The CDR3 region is CASSPGGGSGANVLTF. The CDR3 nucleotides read TGTGCCAGCTCACCAGGGGGCGGCTCTGGGGCCAACGTCCTGACTTTC.

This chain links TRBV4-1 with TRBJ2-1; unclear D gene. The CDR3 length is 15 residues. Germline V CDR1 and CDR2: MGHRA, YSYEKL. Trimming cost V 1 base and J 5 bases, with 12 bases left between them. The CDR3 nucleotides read TGCGCCAGCAGCCAAGTCCTATCGCCCAACAATGAGCAGTTCTTC. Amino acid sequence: CASSQVLSPNNEQFF.

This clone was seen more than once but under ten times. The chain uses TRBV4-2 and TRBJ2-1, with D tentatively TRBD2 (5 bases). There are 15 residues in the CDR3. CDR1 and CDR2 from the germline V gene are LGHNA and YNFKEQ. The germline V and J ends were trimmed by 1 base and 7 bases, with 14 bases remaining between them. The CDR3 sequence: CASSQVAGFINEQFF. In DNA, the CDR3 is TGTGCCAGCAGCCAAGTCGCGGGTTTCATTAATGAGCAGTTCTTC.